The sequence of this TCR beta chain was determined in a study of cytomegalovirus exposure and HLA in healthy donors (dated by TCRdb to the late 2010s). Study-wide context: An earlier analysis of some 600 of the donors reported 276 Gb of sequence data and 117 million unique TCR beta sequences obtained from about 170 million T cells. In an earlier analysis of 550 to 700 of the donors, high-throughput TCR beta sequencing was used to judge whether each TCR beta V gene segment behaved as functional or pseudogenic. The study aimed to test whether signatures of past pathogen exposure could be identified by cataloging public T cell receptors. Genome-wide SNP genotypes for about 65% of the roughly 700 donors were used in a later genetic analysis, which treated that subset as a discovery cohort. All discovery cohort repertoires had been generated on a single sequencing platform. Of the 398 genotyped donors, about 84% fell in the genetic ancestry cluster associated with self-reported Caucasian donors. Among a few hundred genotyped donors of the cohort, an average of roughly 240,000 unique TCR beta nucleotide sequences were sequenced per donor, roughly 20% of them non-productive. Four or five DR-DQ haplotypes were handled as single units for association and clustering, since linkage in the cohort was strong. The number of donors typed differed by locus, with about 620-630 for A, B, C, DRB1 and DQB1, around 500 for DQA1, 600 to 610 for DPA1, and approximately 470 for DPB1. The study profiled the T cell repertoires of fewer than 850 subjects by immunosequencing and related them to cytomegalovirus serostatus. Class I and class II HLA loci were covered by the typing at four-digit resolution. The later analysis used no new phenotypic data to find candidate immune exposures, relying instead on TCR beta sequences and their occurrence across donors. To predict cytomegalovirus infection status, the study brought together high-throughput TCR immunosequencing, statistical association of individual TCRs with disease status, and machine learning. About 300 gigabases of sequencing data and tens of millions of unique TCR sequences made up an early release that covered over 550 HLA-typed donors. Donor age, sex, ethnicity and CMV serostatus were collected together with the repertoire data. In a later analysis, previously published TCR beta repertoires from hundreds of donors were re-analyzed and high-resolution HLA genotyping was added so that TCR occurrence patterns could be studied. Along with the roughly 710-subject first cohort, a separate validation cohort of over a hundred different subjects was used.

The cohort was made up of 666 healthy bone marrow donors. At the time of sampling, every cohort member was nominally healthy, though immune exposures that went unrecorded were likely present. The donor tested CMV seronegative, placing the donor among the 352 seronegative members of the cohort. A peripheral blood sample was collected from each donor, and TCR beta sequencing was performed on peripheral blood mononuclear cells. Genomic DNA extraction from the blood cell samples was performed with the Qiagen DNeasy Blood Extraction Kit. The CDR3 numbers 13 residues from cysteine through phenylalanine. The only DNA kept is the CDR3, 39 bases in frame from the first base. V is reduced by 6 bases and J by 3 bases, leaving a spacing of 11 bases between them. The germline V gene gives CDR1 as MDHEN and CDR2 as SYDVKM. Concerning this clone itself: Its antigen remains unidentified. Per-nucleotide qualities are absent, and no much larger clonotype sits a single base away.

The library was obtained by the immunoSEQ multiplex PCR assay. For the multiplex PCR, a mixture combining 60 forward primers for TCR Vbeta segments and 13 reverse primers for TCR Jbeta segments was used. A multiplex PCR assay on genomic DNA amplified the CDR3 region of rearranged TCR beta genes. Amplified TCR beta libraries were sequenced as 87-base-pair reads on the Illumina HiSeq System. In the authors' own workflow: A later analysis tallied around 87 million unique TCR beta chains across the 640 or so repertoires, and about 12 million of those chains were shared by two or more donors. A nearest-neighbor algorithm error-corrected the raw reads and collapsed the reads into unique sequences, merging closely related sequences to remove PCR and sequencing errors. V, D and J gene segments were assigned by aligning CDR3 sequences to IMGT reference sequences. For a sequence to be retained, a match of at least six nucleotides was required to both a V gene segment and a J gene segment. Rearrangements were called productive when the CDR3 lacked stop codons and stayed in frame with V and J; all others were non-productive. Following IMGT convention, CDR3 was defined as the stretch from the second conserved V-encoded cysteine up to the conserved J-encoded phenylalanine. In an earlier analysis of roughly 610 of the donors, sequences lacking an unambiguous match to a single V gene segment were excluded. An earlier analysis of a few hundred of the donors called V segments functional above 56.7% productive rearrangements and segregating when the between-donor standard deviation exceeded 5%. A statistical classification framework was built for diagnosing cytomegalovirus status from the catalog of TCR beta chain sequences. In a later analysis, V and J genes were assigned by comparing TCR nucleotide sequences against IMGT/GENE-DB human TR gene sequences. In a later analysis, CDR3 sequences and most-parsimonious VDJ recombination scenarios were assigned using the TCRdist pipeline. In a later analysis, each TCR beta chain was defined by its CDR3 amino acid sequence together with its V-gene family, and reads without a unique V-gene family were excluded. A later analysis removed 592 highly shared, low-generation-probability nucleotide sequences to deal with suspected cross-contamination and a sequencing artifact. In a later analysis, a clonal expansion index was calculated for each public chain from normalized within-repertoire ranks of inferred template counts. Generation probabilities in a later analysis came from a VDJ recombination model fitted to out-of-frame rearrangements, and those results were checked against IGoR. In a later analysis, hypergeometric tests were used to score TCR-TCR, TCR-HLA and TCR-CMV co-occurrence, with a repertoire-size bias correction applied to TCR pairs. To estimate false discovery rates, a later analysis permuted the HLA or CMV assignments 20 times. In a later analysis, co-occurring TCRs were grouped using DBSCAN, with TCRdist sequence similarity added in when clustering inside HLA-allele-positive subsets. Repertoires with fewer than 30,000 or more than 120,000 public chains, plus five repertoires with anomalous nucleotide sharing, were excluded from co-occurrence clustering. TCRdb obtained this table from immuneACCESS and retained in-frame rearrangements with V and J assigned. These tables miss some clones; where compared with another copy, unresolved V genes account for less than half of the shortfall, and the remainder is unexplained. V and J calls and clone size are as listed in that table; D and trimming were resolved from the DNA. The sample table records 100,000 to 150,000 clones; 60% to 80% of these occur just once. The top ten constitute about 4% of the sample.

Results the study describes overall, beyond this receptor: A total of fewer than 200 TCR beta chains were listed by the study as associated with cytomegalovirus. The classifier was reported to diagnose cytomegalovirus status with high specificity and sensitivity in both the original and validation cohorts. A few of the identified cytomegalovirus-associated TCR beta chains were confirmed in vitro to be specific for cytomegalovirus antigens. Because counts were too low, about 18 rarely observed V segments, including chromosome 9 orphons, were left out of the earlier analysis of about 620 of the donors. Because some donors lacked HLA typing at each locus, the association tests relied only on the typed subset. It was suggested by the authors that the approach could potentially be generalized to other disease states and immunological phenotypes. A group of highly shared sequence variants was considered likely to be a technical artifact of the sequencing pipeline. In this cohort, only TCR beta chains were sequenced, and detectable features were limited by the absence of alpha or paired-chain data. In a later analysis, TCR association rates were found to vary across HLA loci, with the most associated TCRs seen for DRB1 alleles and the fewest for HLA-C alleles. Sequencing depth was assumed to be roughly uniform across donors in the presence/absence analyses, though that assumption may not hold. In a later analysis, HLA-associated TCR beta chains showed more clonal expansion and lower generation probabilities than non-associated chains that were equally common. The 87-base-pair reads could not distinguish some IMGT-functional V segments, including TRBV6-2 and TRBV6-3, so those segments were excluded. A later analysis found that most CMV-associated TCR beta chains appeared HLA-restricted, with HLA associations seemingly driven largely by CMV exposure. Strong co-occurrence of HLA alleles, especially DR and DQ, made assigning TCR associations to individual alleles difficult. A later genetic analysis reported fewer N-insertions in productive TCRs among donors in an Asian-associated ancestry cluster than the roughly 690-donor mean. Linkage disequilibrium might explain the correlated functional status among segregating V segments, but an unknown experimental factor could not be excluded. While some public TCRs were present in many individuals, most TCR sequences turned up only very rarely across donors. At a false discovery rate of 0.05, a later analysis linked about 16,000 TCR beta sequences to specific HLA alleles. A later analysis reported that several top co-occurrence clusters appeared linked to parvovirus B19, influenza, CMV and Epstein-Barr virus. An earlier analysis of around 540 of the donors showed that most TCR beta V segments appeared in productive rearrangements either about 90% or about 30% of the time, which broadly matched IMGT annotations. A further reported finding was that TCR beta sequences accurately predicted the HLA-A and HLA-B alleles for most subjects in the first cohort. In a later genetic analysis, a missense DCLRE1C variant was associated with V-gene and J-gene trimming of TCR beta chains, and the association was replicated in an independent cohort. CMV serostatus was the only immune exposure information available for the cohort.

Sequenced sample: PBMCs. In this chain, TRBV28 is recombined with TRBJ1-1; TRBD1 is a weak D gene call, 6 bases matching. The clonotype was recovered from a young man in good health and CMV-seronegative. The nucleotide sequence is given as TGTGCCAGCAGCATACACAGGGACACTGAAGCTTTCTTT. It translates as CASSIHRDTEAFF. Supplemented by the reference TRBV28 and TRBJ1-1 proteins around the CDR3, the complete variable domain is DVKVTQSSRYLVKRTGEKVFLECVQDMDHENMFWYRQDPGLGLRLIYFSYDVKMKEKGDIPEGYSVSREKKERFSLILESASTNQTSMYLCASSIHRDTEAFFGQGTRLTVV.